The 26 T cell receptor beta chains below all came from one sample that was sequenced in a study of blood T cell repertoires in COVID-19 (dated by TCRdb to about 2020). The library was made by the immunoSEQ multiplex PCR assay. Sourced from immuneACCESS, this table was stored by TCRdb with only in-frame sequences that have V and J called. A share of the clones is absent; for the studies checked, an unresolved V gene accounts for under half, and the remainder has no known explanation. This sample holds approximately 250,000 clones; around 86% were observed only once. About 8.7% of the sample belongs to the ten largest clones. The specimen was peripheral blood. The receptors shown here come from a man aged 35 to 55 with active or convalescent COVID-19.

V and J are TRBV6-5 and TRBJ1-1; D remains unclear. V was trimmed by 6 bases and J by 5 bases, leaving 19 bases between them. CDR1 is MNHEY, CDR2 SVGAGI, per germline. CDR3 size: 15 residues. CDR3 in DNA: TGTGCCAGCAGGGATCGGGCCTTTACGGGGACTGAAGCTTTCTTT. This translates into CASRDRAFTGTEAFF.

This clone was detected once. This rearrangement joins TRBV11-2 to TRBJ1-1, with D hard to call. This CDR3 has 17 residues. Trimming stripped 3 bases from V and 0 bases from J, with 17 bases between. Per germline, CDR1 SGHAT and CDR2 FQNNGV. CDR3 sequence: CASSFSWARLMNTEAFF. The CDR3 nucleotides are TGTGCCAGCAGCTTTTCCTGGGCTCGTCTAATGAACACTGAAGCTTTCTTT.

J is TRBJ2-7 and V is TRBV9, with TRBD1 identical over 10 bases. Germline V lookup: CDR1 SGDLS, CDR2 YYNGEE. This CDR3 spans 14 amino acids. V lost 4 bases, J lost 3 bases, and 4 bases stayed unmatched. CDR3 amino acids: CASSLDRGFYEQYF. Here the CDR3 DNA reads TGTGCCAGCAGCCTGGACAGGGGGTTCTACGAGCAGTACTTC.

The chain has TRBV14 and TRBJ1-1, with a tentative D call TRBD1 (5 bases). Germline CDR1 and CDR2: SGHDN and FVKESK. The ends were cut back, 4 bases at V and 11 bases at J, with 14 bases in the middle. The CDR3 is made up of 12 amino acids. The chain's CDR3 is CASSLQEGRAFF. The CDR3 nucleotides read TGTGCCAGCAGCCTCCAGGAGGGGAGGGCTTTCTTT.

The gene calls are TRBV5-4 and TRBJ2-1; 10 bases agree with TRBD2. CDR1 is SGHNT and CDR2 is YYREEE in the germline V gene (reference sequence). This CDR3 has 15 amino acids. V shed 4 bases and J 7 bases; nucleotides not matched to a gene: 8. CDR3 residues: CASSADASGRNEQFF. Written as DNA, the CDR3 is TGTGCCAGCAGCGCGGACGCTAGCGGGAGAAATGAGCAGTTCTTC.

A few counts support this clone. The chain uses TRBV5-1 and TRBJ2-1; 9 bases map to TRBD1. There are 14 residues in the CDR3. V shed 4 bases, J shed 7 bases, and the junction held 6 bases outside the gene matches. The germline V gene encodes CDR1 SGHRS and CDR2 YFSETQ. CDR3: CASSQGQGENEQFF. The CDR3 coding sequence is TGCGCCAGCAGCCAGGGACAGGGTGAGAATGAGCAGTTCTTC.

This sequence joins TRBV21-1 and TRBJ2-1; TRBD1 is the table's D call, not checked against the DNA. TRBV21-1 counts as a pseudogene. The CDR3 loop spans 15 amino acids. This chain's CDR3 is CASSKPGQEYNEQFF. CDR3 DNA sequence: TGTGCCAGCAGCAAACCGGGACAGGAGTACAATGAGCAGTTCTTC.

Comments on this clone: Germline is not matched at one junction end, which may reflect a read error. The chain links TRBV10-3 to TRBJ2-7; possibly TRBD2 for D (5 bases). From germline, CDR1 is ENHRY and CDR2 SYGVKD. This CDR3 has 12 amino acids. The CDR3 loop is CAISESDYEPYF. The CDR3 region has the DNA TGTGCCATCAGCGAGTCTGACTACGAGCCGTACTTC.

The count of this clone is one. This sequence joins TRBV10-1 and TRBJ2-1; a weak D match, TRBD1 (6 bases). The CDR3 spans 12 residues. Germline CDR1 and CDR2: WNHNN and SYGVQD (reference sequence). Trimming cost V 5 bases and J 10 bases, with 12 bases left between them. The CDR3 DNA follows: TGCGCCAGCAGTCGGACAGCCTCCGAGCAGTTCTTC. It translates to CASSRTASEQFF.

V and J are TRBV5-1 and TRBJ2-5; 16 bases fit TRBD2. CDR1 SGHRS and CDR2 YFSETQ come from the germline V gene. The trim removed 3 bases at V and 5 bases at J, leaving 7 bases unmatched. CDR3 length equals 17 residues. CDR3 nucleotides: TGCGCCAGCAGCTCCCAGGGACTAGCGGGGGGGCGGGAGACCCAGTACTTC. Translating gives CASSSQGLAGGRETQYF.

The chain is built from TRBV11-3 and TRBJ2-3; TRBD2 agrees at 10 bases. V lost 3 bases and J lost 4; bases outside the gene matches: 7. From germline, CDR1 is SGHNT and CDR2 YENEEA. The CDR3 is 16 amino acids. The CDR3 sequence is CASSLALAGAADTQYF. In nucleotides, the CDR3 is TGTGCCAGCAGCTTGGCTCTAGCGGGAGCGGCAGATACGCAGTATTTT.

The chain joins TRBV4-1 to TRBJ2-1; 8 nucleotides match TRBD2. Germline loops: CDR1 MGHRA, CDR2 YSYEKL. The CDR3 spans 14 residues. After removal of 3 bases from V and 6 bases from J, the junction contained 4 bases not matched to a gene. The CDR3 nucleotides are TGCGCCAGCAGCCAGGAAGCGGGAGTCAATGAGCAGTTCTTC. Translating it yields CASSQEAGVNEQFF.

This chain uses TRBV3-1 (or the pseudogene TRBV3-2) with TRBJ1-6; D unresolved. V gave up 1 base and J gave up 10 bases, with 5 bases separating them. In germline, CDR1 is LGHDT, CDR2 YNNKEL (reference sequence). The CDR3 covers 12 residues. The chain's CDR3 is CASSQAGSPLHF. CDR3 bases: TGTGCCAGCAGCCAAGCGGGGTCACCCCTCCACTTT.

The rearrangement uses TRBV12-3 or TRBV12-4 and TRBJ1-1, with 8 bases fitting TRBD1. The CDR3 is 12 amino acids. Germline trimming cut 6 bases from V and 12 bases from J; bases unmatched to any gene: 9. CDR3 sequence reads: CASRLTGDRPFF. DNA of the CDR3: TGTGCCAGCAGACTGACAGGGGATCGGCCTTTCTTT.

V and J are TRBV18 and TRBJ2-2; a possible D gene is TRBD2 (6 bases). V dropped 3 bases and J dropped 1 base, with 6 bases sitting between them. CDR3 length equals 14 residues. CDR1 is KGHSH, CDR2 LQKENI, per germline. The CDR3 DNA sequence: TGTGCCAGCTCACCGGGACTGAACACCGGGGAGCTGTTTTTT. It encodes CASSPGLNTGELFF.

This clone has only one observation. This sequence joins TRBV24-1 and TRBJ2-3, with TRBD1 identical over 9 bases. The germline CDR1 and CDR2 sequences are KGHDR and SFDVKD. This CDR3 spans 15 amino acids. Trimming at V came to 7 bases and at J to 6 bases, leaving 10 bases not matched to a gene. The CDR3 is CATSSPNRGRDTQYF. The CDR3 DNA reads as TGTGCCACCAGCTCACCAAACAGGGGGCGCGATACGCAGTATTTT.

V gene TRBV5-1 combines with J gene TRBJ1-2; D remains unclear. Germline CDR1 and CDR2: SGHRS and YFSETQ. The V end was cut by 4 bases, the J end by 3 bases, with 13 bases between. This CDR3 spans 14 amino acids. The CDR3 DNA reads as TGCGCCAGCAGCCCGACCCCGGGTCACTATGGCTACACCTTC. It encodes CASSPTPGHYGYTF.

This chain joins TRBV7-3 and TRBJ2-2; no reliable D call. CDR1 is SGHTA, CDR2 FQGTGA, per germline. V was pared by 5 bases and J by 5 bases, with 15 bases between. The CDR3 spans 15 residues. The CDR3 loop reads CASSPTSPGTGELFF. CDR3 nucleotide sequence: TGTGCCAGCAGCCCAACGAGCCCGGGTACCGGGGAGCTGTTTTTT.

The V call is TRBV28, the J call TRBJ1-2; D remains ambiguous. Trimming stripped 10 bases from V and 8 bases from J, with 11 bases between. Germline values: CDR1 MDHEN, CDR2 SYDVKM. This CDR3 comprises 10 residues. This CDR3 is CATHQAGYTF. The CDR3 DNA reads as TGTGCCACCCACCAAGCGGGCTACACCTTC.

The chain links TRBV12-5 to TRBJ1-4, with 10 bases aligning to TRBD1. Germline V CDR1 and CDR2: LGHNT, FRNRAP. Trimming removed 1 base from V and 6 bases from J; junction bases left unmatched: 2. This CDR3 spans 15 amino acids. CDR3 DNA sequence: TGTGCTAGTGGTTTGGGACAGGGGGCCGATGAAAAACTGTTTTTT. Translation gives CASGLGQGADEKLFF. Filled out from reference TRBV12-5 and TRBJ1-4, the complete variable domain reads DARVTQTPRHKVTEMGQEVTMRCQPILGHNTVFWYRQTMMQGLELLAYFRNRAPLDDSGMPKDRFSAEMPDATLATLKIQPSEPRDSAVYFCASGLGQGADEKLFFGSGTQLSVL.

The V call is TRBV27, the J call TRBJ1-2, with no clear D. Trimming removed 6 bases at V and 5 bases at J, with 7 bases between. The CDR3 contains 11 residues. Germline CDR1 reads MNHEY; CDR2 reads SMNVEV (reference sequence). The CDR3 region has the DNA TGTGCCAGCAGGCCAGATTATGGCTACACCTTC. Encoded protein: CASRPDYGYTF.

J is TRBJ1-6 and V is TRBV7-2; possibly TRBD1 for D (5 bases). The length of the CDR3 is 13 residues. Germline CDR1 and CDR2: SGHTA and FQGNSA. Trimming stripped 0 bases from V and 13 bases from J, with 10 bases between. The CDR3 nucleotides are TGTGCCAGCAGCTTAGCGCCAGGGTCTCCCCTCCACTTT. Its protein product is CASSLAPGSPLHF.

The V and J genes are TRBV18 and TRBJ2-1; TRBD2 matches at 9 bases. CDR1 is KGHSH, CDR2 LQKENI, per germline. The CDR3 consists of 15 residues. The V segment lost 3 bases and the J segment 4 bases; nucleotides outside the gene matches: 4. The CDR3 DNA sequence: TGTGCCAGCTCACCCAGCGGGAGGACTTACAATGAGCAGTTCTTC. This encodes CASSPSGRTYNEQFF.

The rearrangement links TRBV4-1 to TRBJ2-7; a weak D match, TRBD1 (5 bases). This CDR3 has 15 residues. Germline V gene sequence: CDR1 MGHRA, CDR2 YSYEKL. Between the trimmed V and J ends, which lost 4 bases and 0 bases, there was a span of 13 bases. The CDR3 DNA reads TGCGCCAGCAGCCGGGGCTTAGCAGACTCCTACGAGCAGTACTTC. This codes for CASSRGLADSYEQYF.

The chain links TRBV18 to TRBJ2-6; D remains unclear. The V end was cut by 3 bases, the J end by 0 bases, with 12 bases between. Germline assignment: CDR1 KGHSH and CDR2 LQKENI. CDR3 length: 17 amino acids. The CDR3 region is CASSPRQVFSGANVLTF. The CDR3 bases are TGTGCCAGCTCACCCCGGCAGGTCTTCTCTGGGGCCAACGTCCTGACTTTC.

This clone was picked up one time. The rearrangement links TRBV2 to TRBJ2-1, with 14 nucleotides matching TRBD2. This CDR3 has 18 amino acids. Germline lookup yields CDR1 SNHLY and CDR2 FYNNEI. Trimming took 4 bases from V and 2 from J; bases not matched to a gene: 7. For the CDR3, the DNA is TGTGCCAGCAGTGGCCCGAAGACTAGCGGGGGGGCCTACAATGAGCAGTTCTTC. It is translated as CASSGPKTSGGAYNEQFF.